This T cell receptor beta chain was retrieved from a study of siplizumab effects on memory and regulatory T cells (dated by TCRdb to between 2019 and 2020). About the study as a whole: The study examined how the anti-CD2 antibody siplizumab affects alloreactive T-cell subsets in allogeneic mixed lymphocyte reactions built from human PBMCs. Overall results and qualifications from the work: In reactions with siplizumab, an average of approximately 69% of mappable alloreactive CD4+ clones were Treg-derived, compared with roughly 26% in control reactions. The suppressive function of proliferating Tregs from siplizumab cultures was not functionally confirmed. The cumulative frequency of alloreactive sequences traceable to unstimulated CD4+ memory T cells was significantly reduced by siplizumab. Roughly 80-95% of proliferating CD4+ or CD8+ clones could not be assigned a naive or memory phenotype. Because sequences below about 10^-5 frequency were poorly captured, only a minor fraction of alloreactive clones could be mapped to unstimulated subsets. Greater diversity appeared to be present in unstimulated naive T cells than in memory T cells, and a substantial contribution to the alloresponse seemed to be made by naive cells.

Libraries were constructed by the immunoSEQ multiplex PCR assay. Each sample had 80,000 to 100,000 TCR templates assayed by the deep sequencing platform. Genomic DNA extracted from sorted T cells was used for TCRbeta CDR3 sequencing. On the study's bioinformatics: Clonal analysis of TCRbeta CDR3 data was done in the R programming language. Comparing unstimulated samples against CFSE-low samples taken after the reaction was how alloreactive CD4+ and CD8+ clones were defined. By matching sequences to the repertoires of sorted unstimulated Treg and non-Treg cells, each alloreactive CD4+ clone was assigned a regulatory or non-regulatory origin. TCRdb mirrors the immuneACCESS table, restricted to in-frame sequences. Some clones are absent from its copies; in checked studies, under half trace to an unresolved V gene, and the reason for the others is unknown. V and J calls and clone size are as listed in that table; D and trimming were resolved from the DNA. This sample gives tens of thousands of clones in total; roughly 96% of them show up just once. The top ten hold 0.025% to 0.035% of the sample.

Per the germline V gene, SGDLS is the CDR1 and YYNGEE is the CDR2. Spanning cysteine to phenylalanine, the CDR3 consists of 12 amino acids. CDR3 DNA only is kept here, 36 bases in frame from base 1. Deletion took 4 bases off V and 13 bases off J, with a span of 18 bases between the germline ends. For this clone: The antigen it binds to is not known. Base qualities are not at hand, and no much larger clone is one base apart.

In addition, sequencing in three donor pairs included unstimulated CD8+ effector memory subsets alongside CD4+ naive, CD8+ naive, CD8+ TEMRA and CD4+ memory subsets. Sorted unstimulated T cells and proliferating T cells recovered from mixed lymphocyte reactions underwent TCRbeta CDR3 sequencing. Fresh whole blood from approximately ten HLA-typed healthy donors was used to isolate PBMCs. The V and J segments used are TRBV9 and TRBJ2-7, with a tentative D call of TRBD1 or TRBD2, each matching 5 bases. Specimen: naive CD4+ T cells sorted from blood. The sample's cell subset or site label, decoded: unstimulated naive T cells. The sequence came from a human donor in good health. The DNA is TGTGCCAGCAGCCCTGCGGCCGGGACGGTATACTTC. Translated, it gives CASSPAAGTVYF.